The table lists the clone carrying this TCR beta chain with a few counts. This sample stems from a study of blood T cells in healthy people across ages. CDR1 is DFQATT and CDR2 is SNEGSKA in the germline V gene (reference sequence). The CDR3 sequence is 14 residues long. Trimming left V 3 bases short and J 2 bases short, with 10 bases between. For the second PCR, which ran for 7 to 11 cycles, a sample-barcoded 5' primer and a J-beta primer mix were used. One entry per CDR3 protein results from TCRdb running MiXCR on the 5' RACE reads. This sample has approximately 600,000 distinct CDR3 sequences, with 45% to 65% found just once.

The specimen sequenced was blood. The clonotype comes from a man between 60 and 75 years old in good health. The V and J genes are TRBV20-1 and TRBJ2-2; possibly TRBD1 for D (6 bases). The CDR3 coding sequence is TGCAGTGCTAGGGTGGGGGCCAACACCGGGGAGCTGTTTTTT. This encodes CSARVGANTGELFF.